This passage covers 23 T cell receptor beta chains from one sample sequenced in a study of blood T cell repertoires in COVID-19. This table comes from immunoSEQ multiplex PCR, and its TCRdb copy is limited to in-frame clones, with some not included. The data show approximately 32,000 clones, roughly 88% seen once. Material for sequencing was peripheral blood. Receptors were obtained from a woman aged 65 to 85 with active COVID-19.

This sequence joins TRBV6-5 and TRBJ2-7, with D possibly matching TRBD2 (7 bases). Germline CDR1 reads MNHEY; CDR2 reads SVGAGI. The CDR3 sequence is 16 residues long. V lost 0 bases to trimming and J lost 3 bases, with 15 bases between them. The CDR3 DNA follows: TGTGCCAGCAGTTACTCGATGGCGGGGGCCTTCTACGAGCAGTACTTC. Translation: CASSYSMAGAFYEQYF.

The chain carries TRBV28 and TRBJ2-7; D perhaps matches TRBD1 (6 bases). The V end lost 11 bases, the J end lost 4 bases, and 24 bases lay between the germline ends. The CDR3 runs to 15 residues. The germline CDR1 and CDR2 sequences are MDHEN and SYDVKM. DNA of the CDR3: TGTGCCTCACTCCCTCGGGACAACTATTTGTACGAGCAGTACTTC. Protein sequence: CASLPRDNYLYEQYF.

The V and J genes are TRBV28 and TRBJ2-7; 8 bases agree with TRBD1. CDR3 length: 14 amino acids. Losses at the gene ends were 3 bases for V and 3 bases for J; bases not matched to a gene: 4. The V gene's germline CDR1 is MDHEN and CDR2 SYDVKM. The CDR3 sequence: CASSLATGVYEQYF. CDR3 in DNA: TGTGCCAGCAGTTTGGCGACAGGGGTCTACGAGCAGTACTTC.

This clone is medium-sized within its sample. V usage is TRBV5-1 and J usage is TRBJ1-2; D perhaps matches TRBD1 (6 bases). Per germline, CDR1 SGHRS and CDR2 YFSETQ. V lost 0 bases to trimming and J lost 4 bases, with 16 bases between them. This CDR3 comprises 16 residues. The CDR3 sequence: CASSLALGGGGYGYTF. CDR3 bases: TGCGCCAGCAGCTTGGCCCTCGGTGGGGGCGGCTATGGCTACACCTTC.

The V and J genes are TRBV11-3 and TRBJ2-2; 10 nucleotides align to TRBD2. Looked up from germline, CDR1 is SGHNT and CDR2 is YENEEA. The CDR3 has 17 residues. V dropped 2 bases and J dropped 3; count of bases not matched to a gene: 6. The CDR3 here is CASSLSSGGDYTGELFF. The CDR3 bases are TGTGCCAGCAGCTTATCTAGCGGGGGAGACTACACCGGGGAGCTGTTTTTT.

J is TRBJ2-5 and V is TRBV20-1; D perhaps matches TRBD2 (6 bases). V was clipped by 5 bases and J by 10 bases, with 14 bases between them. The CDR3 totals 11 residues. Germline CDR1 reads DFQATT; CDR2 reads SNEGSKA (reference sequence). This CDR3 reads CSALYRGIQYF. The CDR3 region has the DNA TGCAGTGCTTTATACCGGGGGATCCAGTACTTC.

J is TRBJ2-7 and V is TRBV29-1; 9 bases align to TRBD1. Germline V gene data show CDR1 as SQVTM and CDR2 as ANQGSEA. V shed 4 bases and J 5 bases; nucleotides not matched to a gene: 6. The CDR3 runs 13 residues. The CDR3 DNA is TGCAGCGTTGGGGGGACAGGGATCAACGAGCAGTACTTC. As protein: CSVGGTGINEQYF.

The chain links TRBV30 to TRBJ1-6; 8 bases align to TRBD1. The CDR3 has 13 residues. Germline-derived CDR1 and CDR2 are GTSNPN and SVGIG (reference sequence). J was trimmed by 10 bases and V by 7 bases; bases with no gene match: 9. The CDR3 loop reads CASEGQGDSPLHF. CDR3 nucleotide sequence: TGTGCCTCGGAAGGACAGGGTGACTCACCCCTCCACTTT.

The chain recombines TRBV5-1 with TRBJ2-1, with TRBD2 identical over 15 bases. Germline V CDR1 and CDR2: SGHRS, YFSETQ. The trim removed 1 base at V and 7 bases at J, leaving 3 bases unmatched. The CDR3 runs 16 residues. CDR3 DNA: TGCGCCAGCAGCTTGCCGGGACTAGCGGGGGGAAATGAGCAGTTCTTC. It encodes CASSLPGLAGGNEQFF.

V is TRBV7-3 and J is TRBJ2-2; the D is unclear. Trimming pared 5 bases from V and 6 bases from J, leaving 7 bases between. Germline V lookup: CDR1 SGHTA, CDR2 FQGTGA. There are 12 residues in the CDR3. The DNA of the CDR3 is TGTGCCAGCAGCCCCCGTCCCGGGGAGCTGTTTTTT. Translation gives CASSPRPGELFF.

The rearrangement uses TRBV5-6 and TRBJ2-2; 9 positions match TRBD2. Germline V gene lookup returns CDR1 SGHDT and CDR2 YYEEEE. V trimming: 4 bases; J trimming: 1 base; junction bases outside the gene matches: 8. This CDR3 is built from 17 residues. The chain's CDR3 is CASSPPASGVNTGELFF. The DNA of the CDR3 is TGTGCCAGCAGCCCCCCGGCTAGCGGGGTGAACACCGGGGAGCTGTTTTTT.

This sequence joins TRBV6-2 or TRBV6-3 and TRBJ2-7, with 9 bases fitting TRBD2. The V and J ends lost 2 bases and 5 bases, in that order; junction bases with no gene match: 7. The CDR3 sequence is 15 residues long. Germline CDR1 and CDR2: MNHEY and SVGEGT. Here the CDR3 DNA reads TGTGCCAGCAGTTACATCGGGGGGACTAGCAACGAGCAGTACTTC. Translated, it gives CASSYIGGTSNEQYF.

A remark on this clone: The junction does not match germline at one end; this may be a read error. The chain is built from TRBV30 and TRBJ2-1; 9 bases agree with TRBD1. Germline V gives CDR1 GTSNPN, CDR2 SVGIG (reference sequence). This CDR3 spans 14 amino acids. CDR3 DNA sequence: TGTGCCGGGAGCGGGGACAGGGCCTACAATGAGCAGTTCTTC. Its translation: CAGSGDRAYNEQFF.

The rearrangement links TRBV5-1 to TRBJ2-3; 8 positions agree with TRBD2. Losses at the gene ends were 2 bases for V and 5 bases for J; bases not matched to a gene: 4. The CDR3 length is 14 residues. Looked up from germline, CDR1 is SGHRS and CDR2 is YFSETQ. CDR3 residues: CASSFRRGVDTQYF. The DNA of the CDR3 is TGCGCCAGCAGCTTCAGGCGGGGGGTAGATACGCAGTATTTT.

The chain carries TRBV5-1 and TRBJ2-2; perhaps TRBD2 as D (6 bases). Per the germline V gene, CDR1 is SGHRS and CDR2 is YFSETQ. There are 16 residues in the CDR3. V was trimmed by 4 bases and J by 4 bases, leaving 17 bases between them. CDR3 region: CASSEVERGSTGELFF. The CDR3 nucleotides read TGCGCCAGCAGCGAGGTGGAACGGGGGAGCACCGGGGAGCTGTTTTTT.

This clone appeared a few times. V is TRBV15 and J is TRBJ2-3; 9 bases agree with TRBD2. V was pared by 5 bases and J by 1 base, with 4 bases of the junction left unmatched. The germline V gene encodes CDR1 LNHNV and CDR2 YYDKDF (reference sequence). The CDR3 runs to 15 residues. The DNA of the CDR3 is TGTGCCACCAGCGGGGAGCGGGGGGGCACAGATACGCAGTATTTT. Protein: CATSGERGGTDTQYF.

The chain is built from TRBV10-1 and TRBJ2-2, with 7 bases matching TRBD1. The germline CDR1 and CDR2 sequences are WNHNN and SYGVQD (reference sequence). The CDR3 extends over 14 amino acids. The V gene end was trimmed by 2 bases and the J gene end by 5 bases; junction bases not matched to a gene: 2. This CDR3 is CASSEGTVTGELFF. CDR3 sequence (DNA): TGCGCCAGCAGTGAGGGGACAGTAACCGGGGAGCTGTTTTTT.

The chain employs TRBV5-4 and TRBJ1-2; TRBD1 agrees at 8 bases. V lost 3 bases to trimming and J lost 8 bases; unmatched junction nucleotides: 9. This CDR3 has 14 residues. Germline-derived CDR1 and CDR2 are SGHNT and YYREEE (reference sequence). DNA of the CDR3: TGTGCCAGCAGCTGGTCGACAGGGGCGGGAGGCTACACCTTC. It is translated as CASSWSTGAGGYTF.

The chain combines TRBV27 with TRBJ2-7; TRBD2 matches at 9 bases. The CDR3 loop spans 16 amino acids. V shed 0 bases, J shed 0 bases, and the junction held 3 bases outside the gene matches. Germline V CDR1 and CDR2: MNHEY, SMNVEV (reference sequence). CDR3 sequence: CASSLSGLALSYEQYF. The CDR3 bases are TGTGCCAGCAGTTTATCGGGACTAGCCCTCTCCTACGAGCAGTACTTC.

The rearrangement uses TRBV18 and TRBJ1-6; 10 bases match TRBD1. This CDR3 has 14 residues. Losses at the gene ends were 3 bases for V and 8 bases for J; bases not matched to a gene: 1. Germline V gene lookup returns CDR1 KGHSH and CDR2 LQKENI. In DNA form, the CDR3 reads TGTGCCAGCTCACCCGGGACAGGGGATTCACCCCTCCACTTT. This sequence encodes CASSPGTGDSPLHF.

This chain connects TRBV11-1 to TRBJ2-7, with D unclear. This CDR3 has 12 amino acids. Germline lookup yields CDR1 SGHAT and CDR2 FQDESV (reference sequence). V shed 6 bases and J shed 2 bases, with 8 bases lying between them. CDR3 region: CASSLTAYEQYF. CDR3 DNA sequence: TGTGCCAGCAGTCTTACAGCCTACGAGCAGTACTTC. Looking up the rest from reference TRBV11-1 and TRBJ2-7 gives the full variable domain: EAEVAQSPRYKITEKSQAVAFWCDPISGHATLYWYRQILGQGPELLVQFQDESVVDDSQLPKDRFSAERLKGVDSTLKIQPAELGDSAMYLCASSLTAYEQYFGPGTRLTVT.

J is TRBJ2-3 and V is TRBV7-2; no reliable D call. CDR3 length: 16 amino acids. The germline V and J ends were trimmed by 2 bases and 1 base, with 13 bases remaining between them. CDR1 is SGHTA and CDR2 is FQGNSA in the germline V gene. CDR3 sequence reads: CASSLSTSRGTDTQYF. The CDR3 DNA follows: TGTGCCAGCAGCTTATCGACATCTCGAGGCACAGATACGCAGTATTTT.

The chain combines TRBV12-3 or TRBV12-4 with TRBJ2-7; 7 positions agree with TRBD1. This CDR3 contains 13 residues. The V segment lost 5 bases and the J segment 1 base; nucleotides outside the gene matches: 2. DNA for the CDR3: TGTGCCAGCAGTACAGGGGAGTCCTACGAGCAGTACTTC. It encodes CASSTGESYEQYF.